This T cell receptor (beta chain) is from a study of response to subunit inactivated influenza vaccine. Study-wide results and caveats: It was suggested by the authors that few new T cells are recruited by each seasonal influenza vaccination.

This clonotype occurred many times. Its antigen is unknown. One entry per CDR3 protein results from TCRdb running MiXCR on the RT-PCR reads. Of hundreds of thousands of distinct CDR3 sequences listed, approximately 7.6% were seen once; the top ten hold approximately 13%. The source material was PBMCs from blood, sampled less than 30 months after vaccination. This receptor was taken from a man in his fifties or sixties who received an inactivated influenza vaccine.

CDR3 in amino acids: CASSFGQETQYF. CDR3 sequence (DNA): TGTGCCAGCAGTTTCGGACAAGAGACCCAGTACTTC. The J gene is TRBJ2-5, the V gene TRBV6-6; D call uncertain. This CDR3 comprises 12 residues. With 4 bases removed from V and 2 bases from J, the gap between germline ends came to 5 bases. The germline gives CDR1 MNHNY, CDR2 SVGAGI (reference sequence).